This TCR beta chain is drawn from a study of cytomegalovirus exposure and HLA in healthy donors. Study results and limitations: The only immune exposure information that was available was CMV serostatus. Later on, a genetic analysis was performed. It linked a missense variant in DCLRE1C with V- and J-gene trimming of TCR beta. Many donors shared some public TCRs, even though most TCR sequences were rare. One cluster of highly shared sequence variants probably arose as a sequencing artifact.

Researchers ran the PCR with 60 Vbeta and 13 Jbeta primers. Only in-frame clones appear in the TCRdb table, and some are missing; sequencing was by immunoSEQ multiplex PCR. The sample comprises some 150,000 clones, more than 60% of which are singletons, and under 3% rests with the top ten. About this clone: The antigen remains unidentified.

V lost 3 bases and J lost 6; bases outside the gene matches: 5. Germline values: CDR1 SGHRS, CDR2 YFSETQ. This CDR3 contains 14 residues. The sequenced sample was PBMCs. The J gene is TRBJ2-3, the V gene TRBV5-1; 9 bases fit TRBD1. This clonotype was sampled from a human donor in good health. CDR3 coding DNA: TGCGCCAGCAGCTGGGACAGGGTGGCGGATACGCAGTATTTT. It yields the protein CASSWDRVADTQYF.